This TCR beta chain originates from a study of T-cell memory formation after mild COVID-19 (dated by TCRdb to the early 2020s). Concerning the study at large: Most TCR sequence clusters were specific to one of the two donors. T-cell clones expanding and contracting after mild COVID-19 in a couple of donors were tracked by longitudinal TCRalpha and TCRbeta repertoire sequencing. Two young, previously healthy adult volunteers made up the cohort, one male and one female.

Here is what the overall study found, with its caveats: Clones that contracted from day 15 to 85 showed balanced CD4/CD8 phenotypes, whereas a second wave of clones that expanded from day 15 to 37 leaned towards CD4+. The study included only a couple of mild cases, and larger cohorts that include severe cases with pre-infection samples were judged to be necessary. The second-wave clones that peaked on day 37 were not confirmed to be SARS-CoV-2 specific. Contracting CD4+ clones were located mainly in the CM and EM memory subsets, whereas CD8+ clones were found to be enriched in EMRA. Some responding clones were detected in pre-infection memory, suggesting pre-existing cross-reactive memory T cells joined the SARS-CoV-2 response.

There are 13 amino acids in the CDR3, from cysteine to phenylalanine inclusive. Of the read, only the CDR3 DNA is kept; its 39 bases are in frame from base 1. Trimming removed 6 bases from V and 3 bases from J, leaving 11 bases between the germline ends. Reads for this sample came from an Illumina NovaSeq 6000. Using 5'RACE with constant-segment primers, TCRalpha and TCRbeta cDNA libraries were constructed, with sample barcodes and unique molecular identifiers added in the process. RNA was extracted from every sample with Trizol reagent. Libraries were amplified in two PCR steps, with a second sample barcode and Illumina TruSeq adapters added in the second step. Libraries were sequenced on an Illumina NovaSeq with 2 x 150 bp paired-end reads. As for the authors' bioinformatics: Reads were demultiplexed and collapsed into UMI-guided consensus sequences with migec v1.2.7. With mixcr v2.1.11, UMI consensuses were aligned to TRA and TRB V and J templates and assembled into clonotypes. Clonotypes were classified as expanded or contracted when called significant by both edgeR and NoisET, with noise models trained on biological replicates. edgeR calls used a false discovery rate-adjusted p below 0.01 and a log2 fold-change threshold of 1. As an exploratory analysis of dynamics, max-normalized trajectories of the 1000 most abundant clonotypes were examined by PCA with hierarchical clustering. Separately sequenced CD4+ and CD8+ repertoires were used to assign a CD4 or CD8 phenotype to each responding clone. The raw public reads went through TCRdb reprocessing: fastp at Q25, MiXCR clone calling, in-frame beta chains kept. Entries are consolidated by CDR3 protein sequence, retaining the most common genes and DNA. It is TCRdb's table, rather than the study itself, that gives the V and J calls and clone size. Within this sample are a few hundred thousand distinct CDR3 sequences, with under 30% of them counted one time only. The ten largest clones take up roughly 13% of the sample.

To note about this clonotype: Its antigen has not been determined. No per-base quality is available; no much larger clone lies one base away.

Ficoll-Paque density gradient centrifugation was used to isolate PBMCs. This chain joins TRBV12-3 or TRBV12-4 to TRBJ2-5; no D gene is confidently identified. Input material: PBMCs or a T cell subset sorted from them (not recorded which). This receptor was taken from an adult woman who had mild COVID-19 (a few samples of this study predate the infection). The sample titles of this study are shuffled in the database, so cell type and time point are left out; the donor was told from shared clones. The CDR3 region: CASSPGAEETQYF. The bases are TGTGCCAGCAGCCCCGGCGCCGAAGAGACCCAGTACTTC.